A selection of T cell receptor beta chains follows, all from one sample in a study of beta chain features in type 1 diabetes. Generated by immunoSEQ multiplex PCR, the TCRdb table keeps only in-frame clones and is missing some. This sample carries about 650,000 clones, 12% of them seen once, and the ten largest clones take more than 0.095%. The specimen was naive CD4+ T cells from blood. The source of these receptors is a man aged 25-40 years with type 1 diabetes. The CDR3 runs from the conserved cysteine through the conserved F or W. A D gene is named only where the DNA matches it firmly. Not all rows give a size; the values are once, few, many and, for expanded clones, a class.

d_call	j_call	v_call	clone_size	cdr3_nt	cdr3_aa
-	TRBJ2-3	TRBV29-1	-	TGCAGCGTTGAGAGGGTTTCCTCAGATACGCAGTATTTT	CSVERVSSDTQYF
TRBD1	TRBJ2-7	TRBV7-2	-	TGTGCCAGCAGCTTAGGGACAGGGGGCGTCGAGCAGTACTTC	CASSLGTGGVEQYF
TRBD1	TRBJ2-7	TRBV5-1	-	TGCGCCAGCAGCTTGGGTTCGGGACAGATCTACGAGCAGTACTTC	CASSLGSGQIYEQYF
-	TRBJ2-6	TRBV19	-	TGTGCCAGTAGTATAGACCCCGTCCCTGGGGCCAACGTCCTGACTTTC	CASSIDPVPGANVLTF
-	TRBJ2-7	TRBV19	-	TGTGCCAGTAGAATCTGGGCTAGCGAATCCTACGAGCAGTACTTC	CASRIWASESYEQYF
-	TRBJ2-7	TRBV19	few	TGTGCCAGTAGTGTACGGTCAGGGGAGGTCGACGAGCAGTACTTC	CASSVRSGEVDEQYF
TRBD2	TRBJ2-1	TRBV19	-	TGTGCCAGTACCCTGACGGGGGGTCAATACAATGAGCAGTTCTTC	CASTLTGGQYNEQFF
-	TRBJ2-7	TRBV7-2	-	TGTGCCAGCAGCTTAATGCCTAGCGCCACCTACGAGCAGTACTTC	CASSLMPSATYEQYF
-	TRBJ1-2	TRBV19	-	TGTGCCAGTAGTATAGCGGGAGTTTATGGCTACACCTTC	CASSIAGVYGYTF
-	TRBJ2-3	TRBV5-4	-	TGTGCCAGCAGCTTAAAGGGAGGCACAGATACGCAGTATTTT	CASSLKGGTDTQYF
-	TRBJ1-1	TRBV4-3	-	TGCGCCAGCAGCCAAGACATGGGAAGAGGTGAAGCTTTCTTT	CASSQDMGRGEAFF
-	TRBJ1-3	TRBV29-1	-	TGCAGCGTTGTATCGGACACTGGAAACACCATATATTTT	CSVVSDTGNTIYF
TRBD1	TRBJ2-7	TRBV5-4	few	TGTGCCAGCAGCTTGGGATACCCGGGACAGTCTGTATATGTAGCCTACGAGCAGTACTTC	CASSLGYPGQSVYVAYEQYF
TRBD1	TRBJ1-5	TRBV19	few	TGTGCCAGTAGTTTCACCGGGACAGGGGAGTGGCAGCCCCAGCATTTT	CASSFTGTGEWQPQHF
-	TRBJ2-5	TRBV6-6	few	TGTGCCACAAGCTGGGGGGGCGGCGAGACCCAGTACTTC	CATSWGGGETQYF
TRBD2	TRBJ2-3	TRBV9	-	TGTGCCAGCAGCGTAGAGGGACTAGCGGGGGTTGTCCGGGGAGATACGCAGTATTTT	CASSVEGLAGVVRGDTQYF
-	TRBJ1-6	TRBV30	-	TGTGCCTGGAGTGGGGCTAATTCACCCCTCCACTTT	CAWSGANSPLHF
TRBD2	TRBJ2-5	TRBV11-2	-	TGTGCCAGCAGCTTCGGACTAGCGGGGTTGTACCAAGAGACCCAGTACTTC	CASSFGLAGLYQETQYF
TRBD1	TRBJ1-2	TRBV2	few	TGTGCCAGCAGTGGAGCCCCCACAGGGGCAGGGGGCTACACCTTC	CASSGAPTGAGGYTF
-	TRBJ2-7	TRBV4-2	-	TGTGCCAGCAGCCCACGGGACGGCCGTTTTGCCCTCGACGAGCAGTACTTC	CASSPRDGRFALDEQYF